The rows below give T cell receptor beta chains drawn from one sample of a study of cytomegalovirus exposure and HLA in healthy donors. Profiled with immunoSEQ multiplex PCR; TCRdb holds only in-frame clones, not every one. Among about 100,000 clones listed, approximately 79% were seen once. Sequenced: PBMCs. The receptors here all came from a man aged 55 to 70 in good health and CMV-seropositive. Each CDR3 is given with its conserved first and last residue. A D gene is named only where the DNA matches it firmly. Size is stated for part of the rows, as once, few or many counts, or as a class when the clone is expanded.

j_call d_call v_call clone_size cdr3_nt cdr3_aa
TRBJ2-3 TRBD1 TRBV12-5 once TGTGCTAGTGGCCCGGGACAGGGGGCAGATACGCAGTATTTT CASGPGQGADTQYF
TRBJ1-4 TRBD1 TRBV6-1 NA TGTGCCAGCAGTGTGAGGCAGGGGGCAACTAATGAAAAACTGTTTTTT CASSVRQGATNEKLFF
TRBJ1-6 NA TRBV2 NA TGTGCCAGCGGTAGGGAGGTAGCCTATAATTCACCCCTCCACTTT CASGREVAYNSPLHF
TRBJ1-1 NA TRBV5-4 NA TGTGCCAGCAGCCGGGAAACGAGTTTTGACACTGAAGCTTTCTTT CASSRETSFDTEAFF
TRBJ1-6 TRBD1 TRBV6-5 NA TGTGCCAGCAGTGAGACAGGGGGCAGGGCACCCCTCCACTTT CASSETGGRAPLHF
TRBJ1-1 NA TRBV6-5 NA TGTGCCAGCAGTACCCCGGGACAAAACACTGAAGCTTTCTTT CASSTPGQNTEAFF
TRBJ2-7 TRBD1 TRBV6-6 large TGTGCCAGCAGTTACGCGACAGGGGCCGAGCAGTACTTC CASSYATGAEQYF
TRBJ2-1 NA TRBV6-4 few TGTGCCAGCAGTGACTGGTACACCCGGGCCTACAATGAGCAGTTCTTC CASSDWYTRAYNEQFF
TRBJ1-5 NA TRBV7-9 NA TGTTCCAGCAGCTTACAGAATCAGCCCCAGCATTTT CSSSLQNQPQHF
TRBJ2-7 NA TRBV6-5 NA TGTGCCAGCAGTTACTCGCGACTAGTCCAGTCCTACGAGCAGTACTTC CASSYSRLVQSYEQYF
TRBJ2-3 NA TRBV10-1 NA TGCGCCAGCAGTGAGGTCCGACTCGCTTCCACAGATACGCAGTATTTT CASSEVRLASTDTQYF
TRBJ2-5 NA TRBV6-6 once TGTGCCAGCAGAGAACAGGGATCGGAGACCCAGTACTTC CASREQGSETQYF
TRBJ2-1 TRBD2 TRBV11-2 NA TGTGCCAGCAGCTACCCCCCGGGGCGGGGGGCGAGCTCCTACAATGAGCAGTTCTTC CASSYPPGRGASSYNEQFF
TRBJ1-2 NA TRBV7-2 NA TGTGCCAGCAGCCCGACCCGCGGCTATGGCTACACCTTC CASSPTRGYGYTF
TRBJ1-2 TRBD1 TRBV10-3 NA TGTGCCATCGGCGGGGGGAAAACCGGGACAGAGGGTGCGAGAGGCTACACCTTC CAIGGGKTGTEGARGYTF
TRBJ1-3 NA TRBV7-7 NA TGTGCCAGCAGCCCAGGCCCCAGGGAGGGTCCTGGAAACACCATATATTTT CASSPGPREGPGNTIYF
TRBJ2-2 TRBD2 TRBV2 NA TGTGCCAGCGCGGGACTAGCCGGTGTCGGGGAGCTGTTTTTT CASAGLAGVGELFF
TRBJ1-2 NA TRBV6-1 NA TGTGCCAGCAGTGAATACTCCGAGGGCTTCTATGGCTACACCTTC CASSEYSEGFYGYTF
TRBJ2-5 NA TRBV5-5 NA TGTGCCAGCAGCTCTTGGTCTGCAGGGGAGACCCAGTACTTC CASSSWSAGETQYF
TRBJ1-4 NA TRBV5-5 few TGTGCCAGCAGCTTGTTTTCCGGGGAAGGAGAAAAACTGTTTTTT CASSLFSGEGEKLFF
TRBJ1-1 NA TRBV11-3 NA TGTGCCAGCGGTCGGACAGCGAACACTGAAGCTTTCTTT CASGRTANTEAFF
TRBJ2-5 NA TRBV5-1 NA TGCGCCAGCATGGCAGAAGAGACCCAGTACTTC CASMAEETQYF
TRBJ2-2 TRBD2 TRBV18 NA TGTGCCAGCTCACCCAGAGCGGGGGGCCCGAACACCGGGGAGCTGTTTTTT CASSPRAGGPNTGELFF
TRBJ1-6 NA TRBV6-6 NA TGTGCCAGCAGTTATAGGCGGGGCAATAATTCACCCCTCCACTTT CASSYRRGNNSPLHF
TRBJ2-2 NA TRBV21-1 once TGTGCCAGCAGCAAATGGGGGGAGACATCGAACACCGGGGAGCTGTTTTTT CASSKWGETSNTGELFF
TRBJ2-2 NA TRBV4-1 NA TGCGCCAGTACCGGGACTTCGAACACCGGGGAGCTGTTTTTT CASTGTSNTGELFF
TRBJ1-6 NA TRBV6-1 NA TGTGCCAGCAGTGAGGTTGGGCGGGGGAATTCACCCCTCCACTTT CASSEVGRGNSPLHF
TRBJ1-4 NA TRBV6-6 NA TGTGCCAGCAGTCCCACAGGGCCCGGTGAAAAACTGTTTTTT CASSPTGPGEKLFF
TRBJ2-7 TRBD1 TRBV18 NA TGTGCCAGCTCACCAGAGGGAGGGGACAGGGGCTACGAGCAGTACTTC CASSPEGGDRGYEQYF
TRBJ1-1 TRBD1 TRBV7-2 NA TGTGCCAGCAGCTGGACAGGCTTGCTCGCCACTGAAGCTTTCTTT CASSWTGLLATEAFF
TRBJ2-7 TRBD1 TRBV5-1 NA TGCGCCAGCAGAATCCGGGACAGCTCCTACGAGCAGTACTTC CASRIRDSSYEQYF
TRBJ2-3 TRBD2 TRBV18 few TGTGCCAGCTCACGATTTGGGACTACTAGCACAGATACGCAGTATTTT CASSRFGTTSTDTQYF
TRBJ2-3 NA TRBV18 NA TGTGCCAGCTCACCACCGAGGAGTACTACAGATACGCAGTATTTT CASSPPRSTTDTQYF
TRBJ2-5 NA TRBV4-2 NA TGTGCCAGCAGCCAAGATTTCAAAGAGACCCAGTACTTC CASSQDFKETQYF
TRBJ2-7 NA TRBV18 NA TGTGCCAGCTCACCTGACAGGAACGAGCAGTACTTC CASSPDRNEQYF
TRBJ2-6 TRBD2 TRBV13 once TGTGCCAGCAGCTCGGGACTAAGGCTGTCTGGGGCCAACGTCCTGACTTTC CASSSGLRLSGANVLTF
TRBJ1-1 TRBD1 TRBV5-1 NA TGCGCCAGCAGCGAGGGACAGGGGTGGGACACTGAAGCTTTCTTT CASSEGQGWDTEAFF
TRBJ2-5 NA TRBV7-3 NA TGTGCCAGCAGCTTGTACTCACAAGAGACCCAGTACTTC CASSLYSQETQYF
TRBJ2-3 TRBD2 TRBV4-2 NA TGTGCCAGCAGCCAAGCCTCGACTAGCGGGGGCGCAGATACGCAGTATTTT CASSQASTSGGADTQYF
TRBJ1-4 NA TRBV5-4 few TGTGCCAGCAGCTTGCCGGGGAGTGGTGAAAAACTGTTTTTT CASSLPGSGEKLFF
TRBJ1-1 TRBD1 TRBV6-5 NA TGTGCCAGCAGTTACTCGACAGGGTGGACTGAAGCTTTCTTT CASSYSTGWTEAFF
TRBJ2-5 NA TRBV29-1 NA TGCAGCGGGACCAGGACAGAAGAGACCCAGTACTTC CSGTRTEETQYF
TRBJ2-5 NA TRBV10-2 once TGCGCCAGCAGTGACAGGGGCCAAGAGACCCAGTACTTC CASSDRGQETQYF
TRBJ2-5 TRBD1 TRBV5-8 NA TGTGCCAGCAGCTTCTCGGACAGGGCCCAAGAGACCCAGTACTTC CASSFSDRAQETQYF
TRBJ2-7 TRBD2 TRBV2 NA TGTGCCAGCAAGAGTAGCAGGCTAGCGGGGTCCTCCTACGAGCAGTACTTC CASKSSRLAGSSYEQYF
TRBJ1-2 TRBD1 TRBV14 NA TGTGCCAGCAGCGGACAGGGGAATAACTATGGCTACACCTTC CASSGQGNNYGYTF
TRBJ1-3 TRBD1 TRBV6-6 NA TGTGCCAGCAAGGGACAGGGGTATGGAAACACCATATATTTT CASKGQGYGNTIYF
TRBJ2-7 TRBD2 TRBV5-1 NA TGCGCCAGCAGCTTGTCTAGCGGGGGTTACGAGCAGTACTTC CASSLSSGGYEQYF
TRBJ1-6 TRBD1 TRBV5-5 NA TGTGCCAGCAGCTTCCCGGGACAGGGAATATTTAATTCACCCCTCCACTTT CASSFPGQGIFNSPLHF
TRBJ2-2 TRBD1 TRBV5-4 few TGTGCCAGCAGCTTACAGGGGGAGAACACCGGGGAGCTGTTTTTT CASSLQGENTGELFF
TRBJ1-1 NA TRBV5-6 few TGTGCCAGCAGTCAGGAGACGAAGGACAGGAACACTGAAGCTTTCTTT CASSQETKDRNTEAFF
TRBJ1-5 TRBD1 TRBV10-3 NA TGTGCCATCAGTGAGCCGACAGGGGTGGATCAGCCCCAGCATTTT CAISEPTGVDQPQHF
TRBJ2-1 TRBD2 TRBV7-6 NA TGTGCCAGCAGCGGAATAGCGGGCAATGAGCAGTTCTTC CASSGIAGNEQFF
TRBJ1-2 TRBD1 TRBV4-1 NA TGCGCCAGCAGCCCACCGGGACAGGATTATGGCTACACCTTC CASSPPGQDYGYTF
TRBJ2-7 TRBD1 TRBV12-5 NA TGTGCTAGTGGACCGGGACAGGGATCCTACGAGCAGTACTTC CASGPGQGSYEQYF
TRBJ2-1 TRBD2 TRBV4-3 NA TGCGCCAGCAGCCAAGATTGGACTAGCGGTAATGAGCAGTTCTTC CASSQDWTSGNEQFF
TRBJ1-2 NA TRBV6-1 NA TGTGCCAGCAGTGACCTAGGACAGTCTGCTGGCTACACCTTC CASSDLGQSAGYTF
TRBJ1-2 NA TRBV6-1 NA TGTGCCAGCAGTAGTCAATGGGGCGGCTATGGCTACACCTTC CASSSQWGGYGYTF
TRBJ2-1 TRBD1 TRBV4-1 NA TGCGCCAGCAGCCAGCAAGGGACAGGGTATTACAATGAGCAGTTCTTC CASSQQGTGYYNEQFF